This T cell receptor (beta chain) derives from a study of CD8 T cells in ankylosing spondylitis. As concerns this clonotype: Antigen specificity is unknown.

Quantitative 5'-RACE with molecular barcodes produced the TCR beta libraries. TCRdb re-called the 5' RACE reads through MiXCR, storing one row per CDR3 protein. The top ten hold roughly 8% of the sample, which has around 280,000 distinct CDR3 sequences, roughly 20% seen once. Study observations and caveats: Past studies reported some motif variants in reactive arthritis synovial fluid and blood. The clones that were linked to disease were reported to be significantly enriched in matched synovial fluid samples from ankylosing spondylitis patients. Disease-associated clones were CD8+ and fairly uncommon in peripheral blood.

Trimming shortened V by 6 bases and J by 2 bases, and 12 bases separated the two germline ends. The CDR3 contains 14 residues. The V gene's germline CDR1 is SNHLY and CDR2 FYNNEI. The sequence was obtained from a male donor with ankylosing spondylitis or in good health (not recorded which). What was sequenced was blood, either unsorted or a sorted T cell fraction (not recorded which). The chain is built from TRBV2 and TRBJ2-3, with TRBD1 as a possible D gene (6 bases). The CDR3 spells CASSVQGITDTQYF. The CDR3 bases are TGTGCCAGCAGCGTACAGGGAATCACAGATACGCAGTATTTT.